This T cell receptor beta chain derives from a study of metastatic and nonmetastatic thyroid tumors. TCRdb called clones again from the PCR reads with MiXCR. The sample has around 52,000 clones, more than 25% seen once. This clone was picked up a small number of times. The germline V gene has CDR1 MNHEY and CDR2 SVGEGT. The CDR3 runs 17 residues. V shed 10 bases and J 3 bases; nucleotides not matched to a gene: 14. Until they underwent thyroid surgery, no patient had received any treatment. The source material was blood. This clonotype originated in a female donor with papillary thyroid cancer or a benign thyroid nodule (not recorded which). Some clones in this sample may be carry-over from other donors' samples. V and J are TRBV6-2 or TRBV6-3 and TRBJ2-2; 10 positions match TRBD1. The CDR3 region has the DNA TGTGCCATCAACCCCTCCCGGGACAGGGGATACACCGGGGAGCTGTTTTTT. Amino acids: CAINPSRDRGYTGELFF.